The 10 T cell receptor beta chains presented below share a single source sample, sequenced in a study of T cell responses to AZD1222 COVID-19 vaccine. Method: immunoSEQ multiplex PCR; TCRdb's copy keeps in-frame clones and lacks some. The table shows about 120,000 clones, with roughly nine tenths occurring only once. Sample: peripheral blood, taken on day 0 of AZD1222 vaccination. The source of these receptors is an adult in good health.

The V call is TRBV28, the J call TRBJ2-1; the D is unclear. The germline gives CDR1 MDHEN, CDR2 SYDVKM. The CDR3 contains 14 residues. Trimming left V 7 bases short and J 4 bases short, with 14 bases between. Written as DNA, the CDR3 is TGTGCCAGCACGACACCCGATTATTACAATGAGCAGTTCTTC. Amino acid sequence: CASTTPDYYNEQFF.

V is TRBV2 and J is TRBJ2-5; D gene unclear. CDR1 is SNHLY and CDR2 is FYNNEI in the germline V gene. The ends were cut back, 2 bases at V and 1 base at J, with 5 bases in the middle. The CDR3 is 13 residues long. This CDR3 is CASSESAQETQYF. CDR3 nucleotides: TGTGCCAGCAGTGAATCGGCCCAAGAGACCCAGTACTTC.

This clone was recorded once. J is TRBJ1-5 and V is TRBV12-3 or TRBV12-4; unclear D gene. CDR3 length: 13 residues. The V end lost 2 bases, the J end lost 5 bases, and 7 bases lay between the germline ends. CDR3 nucleotides: TGTGCCAGCAGTTTAACAGAGTATCAGCCCCAGCATTTT. It encodes CASSLTEYQPQHF.

The V gene is TRBV29-1, the J gene TRBJ1-2, with a tentative D call TRBD1 (5 bases). The CDR3 loop spans 15 amino acids. CDR1 is SQVTM and CDR2 is ANQGSEA in the germline V gene. V lost 3 bases and J 0 bases, leaving 14 bases between the germline ends. The CDR3 region has the DNA TGCAGCGTTGATACAGGTCCGAGGACTAACTATGGCTACACCTTC. Translation: CSVDTGPRTNYGYTF. Filled out from reference TRBV29-1 and TRBJ1-2, the complete variable domain reads SAVISQKPSRDICQRGTSLTIQCQVDSQVTMMFWYRQQPGQSLTLIATANQGSEATYESGFVIDKFPISRPNLTFSTLTVSNMSPEDSSIYLCSVDTGPRTNYGYTFGSGTRLTVV.

The chain is built from TRBV3-1 (or the pseudogene TRBV3-2) and TRBJ2-2; D gene unclear. Germline assignment: CDR1 LGHDT and CDR2 YNNKEL (reference sequence). V was shortened by 2 bases and J by 0 bases, with 10 bases between the two germline ends. This CDR3 has 16 amino acids. CDR3 DNA: TGTGCCAGCAGCCAATATCGCCGGCCGAACACCGGGGAGCTGTTTTTT. This codes for CASSQYRRPNTGELFF.

V and J are TRBV19 and TRBJ1-5; 7 positions match TRBD1. CDR1 and CDR2 (germline): LNHDA, SQIVND (reference sequence). The trim removed 6 bases at V and 6 bases at J, leaving 11 bases unmatched. The CDR3 extends over 15 amino acids. CDR3 nucleotides: TGTGCCAGTAGGGGGACCCAGGGGGTGGGTCAGCCCCAGCATTTT. Its translation: CASRGTQGVGQPQHF.

The J gene is TRBJ1-4, the V gene TRBV25-1, with 7 nucleotides matching TRBD1. This CDR3 comprises 15 residues. V dropped 6 bases and J dropped 3; count of bases not matched to a gene: 7. Looked up from germline, CDR1 is MGHDK and CDR2 is SYGVNS. The CDR3 is CASSYKGTANEKLFF. CDR3 nucleotide sequence: TGTGCCAGCAGCTACAAAGGGACAGCTAATGAAAAACTGTTTTTT.

This chain connects TRBV5-5 to TRBJ1-2, with TRBD1 as a possible D gene (5 bases). Trimming stripped 1 base from V and 7 bases from J, with 14 bases between. The germline V gene has CDR1 SGHKS and CDR2 YYEKEE (reference sequence). The CDR3 contains 14 residues. CDR3 amino acids: CASSLSGLIAGYTF. CDR3 sequence (DNA): TGTGCCAGCAGCTTGTCGGGACTCATCGCTGGCTACACCTTC.

CDR3 amino acids: CACKGTDLSNQPQHF. The CDR3 bases are TGTGCCTGCAAAGGGACAGATCTTAGCAATCAGCCCCAGCATTTT. V gene TRBV28 combines with J gene TRBJ1-5, with 7 bases lining up with TRBD1. Losses at the gene ends were 11 bases for V and 0 bases for J; bases not matched to a gene: 10. CDR1 is MDHEN and CDR2 is SYDVKM in the germline V gene. CDR3 length: 15 residues.

The chain recombines TRBV19 with TRBJ1-5; D is undetermined. Germline V gene sequence: CDR1 LNHDA, CDR2 SQIVND (reference sequence). The CDR3 is made up of 13 amino acids. Trimming took 10 bases from V and 4 from J, leaving 14 bases between them. The CDR3 DNA sequence: TGTGCCACCGAGGGTCTAGGGAATCAGCCCCAGCATTTT. It translates to CATEGLGNQPQHF.